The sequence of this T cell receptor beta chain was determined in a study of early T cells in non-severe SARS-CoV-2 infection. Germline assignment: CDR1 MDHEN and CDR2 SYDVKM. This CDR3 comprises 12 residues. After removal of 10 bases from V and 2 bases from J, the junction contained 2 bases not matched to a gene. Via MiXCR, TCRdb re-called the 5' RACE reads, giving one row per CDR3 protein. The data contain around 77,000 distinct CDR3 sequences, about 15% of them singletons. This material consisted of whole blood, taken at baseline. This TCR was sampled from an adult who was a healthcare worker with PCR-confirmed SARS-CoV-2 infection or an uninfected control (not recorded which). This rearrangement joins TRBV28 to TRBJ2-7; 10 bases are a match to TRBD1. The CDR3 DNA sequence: TGTGCCACCGGACAGGGGGCCTACGAGCAGTACTTC. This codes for CATGQGAYEQYF.